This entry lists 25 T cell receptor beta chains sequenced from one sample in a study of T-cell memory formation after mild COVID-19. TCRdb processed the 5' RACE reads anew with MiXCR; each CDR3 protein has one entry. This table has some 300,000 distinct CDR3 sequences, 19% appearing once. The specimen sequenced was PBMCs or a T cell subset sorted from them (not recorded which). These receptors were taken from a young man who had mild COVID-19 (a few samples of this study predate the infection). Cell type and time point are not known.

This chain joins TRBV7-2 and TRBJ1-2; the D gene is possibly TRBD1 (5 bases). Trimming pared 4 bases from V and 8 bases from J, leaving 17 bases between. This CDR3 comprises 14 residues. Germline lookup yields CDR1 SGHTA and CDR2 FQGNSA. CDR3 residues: CASSSPGVSGGYTF. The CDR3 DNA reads TGTGCCAGCAGCTCCCCGGGGGTGTCGGGCGGCTACACCTTC.

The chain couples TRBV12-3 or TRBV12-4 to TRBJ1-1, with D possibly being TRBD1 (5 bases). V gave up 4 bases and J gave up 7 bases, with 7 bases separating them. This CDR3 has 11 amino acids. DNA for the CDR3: TGTGCCAGCAGTTGGGGACGTGAAGCTTTCTTT. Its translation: CASSWGREAFF.

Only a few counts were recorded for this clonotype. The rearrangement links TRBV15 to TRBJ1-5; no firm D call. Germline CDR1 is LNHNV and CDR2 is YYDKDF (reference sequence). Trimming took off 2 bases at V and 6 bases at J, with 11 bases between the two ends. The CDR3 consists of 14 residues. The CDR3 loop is CATSRRSSGQPQHF. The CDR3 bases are TGTGCCACCAGCAGAAGGTCGTCGGGTCAGCCCCAGCATTTT.

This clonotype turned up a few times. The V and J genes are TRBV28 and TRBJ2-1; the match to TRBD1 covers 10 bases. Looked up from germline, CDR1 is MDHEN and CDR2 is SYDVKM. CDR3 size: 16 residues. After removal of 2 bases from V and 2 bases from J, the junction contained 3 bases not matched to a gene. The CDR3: CASSLPGQGTYNEQFF. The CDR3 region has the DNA TGTGCCAGCAGTTTACCGGGACAGGGGACCTACAATGAGCAGTTCTTC.

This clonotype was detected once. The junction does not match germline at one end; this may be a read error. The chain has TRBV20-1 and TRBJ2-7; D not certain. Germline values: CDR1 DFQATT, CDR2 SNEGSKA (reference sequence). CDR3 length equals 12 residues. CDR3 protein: CSATPGAYEKYF. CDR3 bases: TGCAGTGCTACTCCCGGAGCCTACGAGAAGTACTTC.

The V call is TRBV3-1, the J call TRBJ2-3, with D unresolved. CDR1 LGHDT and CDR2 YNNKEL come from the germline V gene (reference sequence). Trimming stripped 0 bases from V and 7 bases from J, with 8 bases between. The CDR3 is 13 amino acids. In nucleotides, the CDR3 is TGTGCCAGCAGCCAAGACAACCCTAATACGCAGTATTTT. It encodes CASSQDNPNTQYF.

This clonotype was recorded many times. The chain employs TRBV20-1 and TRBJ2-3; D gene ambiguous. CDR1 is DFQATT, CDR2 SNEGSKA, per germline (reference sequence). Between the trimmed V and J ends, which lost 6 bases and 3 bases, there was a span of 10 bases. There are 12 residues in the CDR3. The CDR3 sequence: CSALTRTDTQYF. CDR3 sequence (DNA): TGCAGTGCCCTTACCCGGACAGATACGCAGTATTTT.

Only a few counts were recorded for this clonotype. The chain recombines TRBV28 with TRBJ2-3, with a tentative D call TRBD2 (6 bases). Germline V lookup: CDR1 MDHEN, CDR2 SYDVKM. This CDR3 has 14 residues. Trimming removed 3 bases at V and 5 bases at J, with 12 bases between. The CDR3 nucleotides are TGTGCCAGCAGTTTCCGCAAGCGGGTAGATACGCAGTATTTT. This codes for CASSFRKRVDTQYF.

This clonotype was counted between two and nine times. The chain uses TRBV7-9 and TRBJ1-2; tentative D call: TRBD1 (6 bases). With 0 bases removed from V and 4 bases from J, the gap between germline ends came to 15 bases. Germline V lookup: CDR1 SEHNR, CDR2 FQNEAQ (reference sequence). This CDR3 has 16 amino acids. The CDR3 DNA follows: TGTGCCAGCAGCTTAGCGCCGGGACAAGGCGGCTATGGCTACACCTTC. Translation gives CASSLAPGQGGYGYTF. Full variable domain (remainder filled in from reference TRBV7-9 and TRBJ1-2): DTGVSQNPRHKITKRGQNVTFRCDPISEHNRLYWYRQTLGQGPEFLTYFQNEAQLEKSRLLSDRFSAERPKGSFSTLEIQRTEQGDSAMYLCASSLAPGQGGYGYTFGSGTRLTVV.

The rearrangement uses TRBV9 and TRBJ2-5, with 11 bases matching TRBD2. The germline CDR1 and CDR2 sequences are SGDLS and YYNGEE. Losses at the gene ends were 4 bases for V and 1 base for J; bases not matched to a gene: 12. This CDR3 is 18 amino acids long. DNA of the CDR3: TGTGCCAGCAGCCTCAAACACGCTAGCGGGGGGTTCCAAGAGACCCAGTACTTC. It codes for CASSLKHASGGFQETQYF.

The CDR3 loop is CASSDDRGVGELFF. Written as DNA, the CDR3 is TGTGCCAGCAGCGACGACAGGGGAGTAGGGGAACTGTTTTTT. The rearrangement links TRBV11-2 to TRBJ1-4; 8 bases map to TRBD1. V shed 5 bases and J 12 bases; nucleotides not matched to a gene: 11. Germline V gene lookup returns CDR1 SGHAT and CDR2 FQNNGV. The CDR3 is 14 amino acids. Looking up the rest from reference TRBV11-2 and TRBJ1-4 gives the full variable domain: EAGVAQSPRYKIIEKRQSVAFWCNPISGHATLYWYQQILGQGPKLLIQFQNNGVVDDSQLPKDRFSAERLKGVDSTLKIQPAKLEDSAVYLCASSDDRGVGELFFGSGTQLSVL.

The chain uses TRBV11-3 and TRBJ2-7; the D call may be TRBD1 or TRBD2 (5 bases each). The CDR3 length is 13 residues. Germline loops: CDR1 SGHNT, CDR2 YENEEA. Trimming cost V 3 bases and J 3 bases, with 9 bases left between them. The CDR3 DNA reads TGTGCCAGCAGCTTCGGGGCTAGCTACGAGCAGTACGTC. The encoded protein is CASSFGASYEQYV.

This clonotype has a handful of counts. The CDR3 region has the DNA TGTGCCAGCAGCTATACGGGGTACACTGAAGCTTTCTTT. Encoded protein: CASSYTGYTEAFF. The chain combines TRBV5-5 with TRBJ1-1; unclear D gene. Germline V gene data show CDR1 as SGHKS and CDR2 as YYEKEE (reference sequence). Deletions cut 3 bases from V and 3 bases from J, with 9 bases between. This CDR3 is 13 amino acids long.

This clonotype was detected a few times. The CDR3 DNA follows: TGTGCCAGCAGTCCGAACAGGGCTGGGGCCAACGTCCTGACTTTC. Translating it yields CASSPNRAGANVLTF. J is TRBJ2-6 and V is TRBV7-2; tentative D call: TRBD1 (6 bases). The V end lost 6 bases, the J end lost 2 bases, and 11 bases lay between the germline ends. From germline, CDR1 is SGHTA and CDR2 FQGNSA. The CDR3 spans 15 residues.

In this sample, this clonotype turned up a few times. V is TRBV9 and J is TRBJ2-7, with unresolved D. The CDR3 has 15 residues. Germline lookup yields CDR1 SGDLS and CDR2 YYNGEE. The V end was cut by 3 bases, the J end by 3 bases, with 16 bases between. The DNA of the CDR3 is TGTGCCAGCAGCGCTAGACCCGGGCCGCTCTACGAGCAGTACTTC. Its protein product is CASSARPGPLYEQYF.

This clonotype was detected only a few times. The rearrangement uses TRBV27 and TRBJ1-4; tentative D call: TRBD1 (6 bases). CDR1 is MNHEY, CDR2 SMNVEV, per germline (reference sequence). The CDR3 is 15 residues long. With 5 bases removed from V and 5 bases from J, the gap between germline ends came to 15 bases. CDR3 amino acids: CASSARTVVNEKLFF. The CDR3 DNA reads TGTGCCAGCAGTGCCCGGACAGTTGTAAATGAAAAACTGTTTTTT.

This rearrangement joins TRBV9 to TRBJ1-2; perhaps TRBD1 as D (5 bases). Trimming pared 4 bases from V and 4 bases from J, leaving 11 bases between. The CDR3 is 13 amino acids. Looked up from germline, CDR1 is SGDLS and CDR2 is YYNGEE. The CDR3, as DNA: TGTGCCAGCAGCCCCCGGGGGTCCTATGGCTACACCTTC. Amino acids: CASSPRGSYGYTF. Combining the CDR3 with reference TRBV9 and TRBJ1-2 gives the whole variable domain DSGVTQTPKHLITATGQRVTLRCSPRSGDLSVYWYQQSLDQGLQFLIQYYNGEERAKGNILERFSAQQFPDLHSELNLSSLELGDSALYFCASSPRGSYGYTFGSGTRLTVV.

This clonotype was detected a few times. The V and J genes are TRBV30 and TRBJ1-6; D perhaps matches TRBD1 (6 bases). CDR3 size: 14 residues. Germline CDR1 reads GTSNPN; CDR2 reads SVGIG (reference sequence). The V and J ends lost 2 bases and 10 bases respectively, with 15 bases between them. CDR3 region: CAWSTDWGPSPLHF. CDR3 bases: TGTGCCTGGAGTACCGACTGGGGGCCCTCACCCCTCCACTTT.

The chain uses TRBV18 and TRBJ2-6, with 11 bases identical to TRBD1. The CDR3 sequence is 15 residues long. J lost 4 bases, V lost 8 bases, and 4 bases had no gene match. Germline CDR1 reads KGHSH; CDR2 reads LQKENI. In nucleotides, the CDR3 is TGTGCCAGCACGGACAGGGGGCTAGGGGCCAACGTCCTGACTTTC. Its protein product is CASTDRGLGANVLTF.

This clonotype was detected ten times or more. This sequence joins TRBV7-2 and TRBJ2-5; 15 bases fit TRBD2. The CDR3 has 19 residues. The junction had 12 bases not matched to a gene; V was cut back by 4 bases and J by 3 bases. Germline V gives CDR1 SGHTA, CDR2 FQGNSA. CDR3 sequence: CASSSGTSGGQGAEETQYF. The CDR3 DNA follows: TGTGCCAGCAGCTCAGGGACTAGCGGGGGGCAGGGAGCGGAAGAGACCCAGTACTTC.

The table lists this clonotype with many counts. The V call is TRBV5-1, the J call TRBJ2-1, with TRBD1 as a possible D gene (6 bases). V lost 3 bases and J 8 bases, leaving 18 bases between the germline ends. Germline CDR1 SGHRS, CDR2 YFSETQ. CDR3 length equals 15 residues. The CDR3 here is CASSSTSGAGYEQFF. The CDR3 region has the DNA TGCGCCAGCAGCTCAACTTCAGGGGCAGGGTATGAGCAGTTCTTC.

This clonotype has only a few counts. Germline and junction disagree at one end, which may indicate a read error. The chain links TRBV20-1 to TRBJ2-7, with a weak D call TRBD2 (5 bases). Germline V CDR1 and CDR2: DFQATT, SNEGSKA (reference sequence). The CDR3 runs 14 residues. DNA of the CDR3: TGCAGTACTAGATATCCCTACGGGTCCTACGAGCAGTACTTC. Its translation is CSTRYPYGSYEQYF.

The CDR3 DNA is TGTGCCAGCAGCTTAGCGCTGAGGGAAGAGACCCAGTACTTC. This gives the protein CASSLALREETQYF. The chain uses TRBV7-2 and TRBJ2-5; a weak D match, TRBD2 (5 bases). The CDR3 totals 14 residues. In germline, CDR1 is SGHTA, CDR2 FQGNSA. Deletions cut 0 bases from V and 3 bases from J, with 8 bases between.

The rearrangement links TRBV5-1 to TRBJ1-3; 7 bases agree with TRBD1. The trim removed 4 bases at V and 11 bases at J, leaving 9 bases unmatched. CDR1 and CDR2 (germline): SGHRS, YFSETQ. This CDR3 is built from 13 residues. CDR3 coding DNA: TGCGCCAGCAGCCGGGACAGATCCAGCCCCATATATTTT. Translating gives CASSRDRSSPIYF. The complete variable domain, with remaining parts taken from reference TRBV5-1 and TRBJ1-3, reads KAGVTQTPRYLIKTRGQQVTLSCSPISGHRSVSWYQQTPGQGLQFLFEYFSETQRNKGNFPGRFSGRQFSNSRSEMNVSTLELGDSALYLCASSRDRSSPIYFGEGSWLTVV.

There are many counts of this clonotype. CDR3 DNA: TGTGCCAGCAGCTTTGGGACAGATACGCAGTATTTT. This sequence encodes CASSFGTDTQYF. The chain employs TRBV7-2 and TRBJ2-3, with no clear D. This CDR3 is 12 amino acids long. The V end lost 3 bases, the J end lost 3 bases, and 4 bases lay between the germline ends. The germline CDR1 and CDR2 sequences are SGHTA and FQGNSA.